Shown below are 27 T cell receptor beta chains from a single sample sequenced in a study of CD8+ T cells in alopecia areata. The authors extracted RNA and reverse transcribed it into cDNA as the sequencing template. Libraries were prepared by immunoSEQ multiplex PCR; TCRdb keeps only in-frame clonotypes and omits some of them. The table lists 110,000 to 150,000 clones, about three fifths of them singletons, with 35% to 40% in the top ten. Source material: CD8+ T cells sorted from blood. The receptors were sampled from a human donor in good health.

This clone was observed many times. This chain connects TRBV6-5 to TRBJ2-3; D uncertain. Germline CDR1 is MNHEY and CDR2 is SVGAGI. With 6 bases removed from V and 3 bases from J, the gap between germline ends came to 16 bases. The CDR3 runs to 15 residues. CDR3 loop: CASSYTDPVTDTQYF. DNA of the CDR3: TGTGCCAGCAGCTATACGGACCCGGTAACAGATACGCAGTATTTT.

CDR3 DNA sequence: TGTGCCAGCAGTCCTAGCCCGACGTACGAGCAGTACTTC. Translation: CASSPSPTYEQYF. The chain couples TRBV27 to TRBJ2-7; tentatively, D is TRBD2 (5 bases). This CDR3 has 13 residues. V gave up 5 bases and J gave up 4 bases, with 12 bases separating them. The V gene's germline CDR1 is MNHEY and CDR2 SMNVEV (reference sequence).

The chain carries TRBV9 and TRBJ1-1, with D possibly being TRBD1 (6 bases). Trimming removed 5 bases at V and 6 bases at J, with 17 bases between. Looked up from germline, CDR1 is SGDLS and CDR2 is YYNGEE. The CDR3 extends over 14 amino acids. The CDR3 is CASSEDSLGSEAFF. CDR3 DNA: TGTGCCAGCAGTGAGGACAGTCTAGGATCTGAAGCTTTCTTT.

This clone has just a few counts. The chain couples TRBV14 to TRBJ2-7; a weak D match, TRBD2 (6 bases). This CDR3 spans 13 amino acids. Per the germline V gene, CDR1 is SGHDN and CDR2 is FVKESK. Trimming took off 3 bases at V and 3 bases at J, with 9 bases between the two ends. The CDR3 DNA is TGTGCCAGCAGCCAGGGACTCTACTACGAGCAGTACTTC. Amino acid sequence: CASSQGLYYEQYF.

The rearrangement uses TRBV10-3 and TRBJ2-7; 9 positions agree with TRBD1. Germline loops: CDR1 ENHRY, CDR2 SYGVKD. The CDR3 sequence is 13 residues long. The J segment lost 4 bases and the V segment lost 7 bases, leaving 5 bases of the junction unmatched. In DNA form, the CDR3 reads TGTGCCATCAACAGGGGGCCCAAATACGAGCAGTACTTC. Translated, it gives CAINRGPKYEQYF.

The V and J genes are TRBV27 and TRBJ2-2, with D unclear. In germline, CDR1 is MNHEY, CDR2 SMNVEV (reference sequence). V dropped 5 bases and J dropped 1 base, with 20 bases sitting between them. The CDR3 is 18 amino acids. DNA for the CDR3: TGTGCCAGCAGTCCTGTAGTAGGGAAGTTCTGGAACACCGGGGAGCTGTTTTTT. Protein sequence: CASSPVVGKFWNTGELFF.

The V and J genes are TRBV7-9 and TRBJ1-2; the D gene is possibly TRBD1 (6 bases). The CDR3 spans 14 residues. V lost 5 bases, J lost 8 bases, and 18 bases lay in between. Germline assignment: CDR1 SEHNR and CDR2 FQNEAQ (reference sequence). The CDR3 loop is CASSPVTGGDGYTF. CDR3 bases: TGTGCCAGCAGCCCAGTAACGGGGGGCGACGGCTACACCTTC.

This clone showed up just once. The chain links TRBV2 to TRBJ1-4; TRBD1 might be the D (5 bases). The CDR3 runs to 16 residues. The germline gives CDR1 SNHLY, CDR2 FYNNEI. Trimming cost V 1 base and J 4 bases, with 13 bases left between them. Here the CDR3 DNA reads TGTGCCAGCAGTGAAGGTCTCCCAGGGCGTAATGAAAAACTGTTTTTT. Protein sequence: CASSEGLPGRNEKLFF.

This clone was found many times. The gene calls are TRBV19 and TRBJ2-3, with D unresolved. CDR3 length: 16 residues. Trimming removed 1 base from V and 0 bases from J, with 11 bases in between. Germline V gene data show CDR1 as LNHDA and CDR2 as SQIVND (reference sequence). The CDR3 protein is CASSIGAHPSTDTQYF. The CDR3 bases are TGTGCCAGTAGTATAGGAGCGCATCCTAGCACAGATACGCAGTATTTT.

The chain is built from TRBV2 and TRBJ2-3; 7 nucleotides match TRBD1. The CDR3 extends over 11 amino acids. In germline, CDR1 is SNHLY, CDR2 FYNNEI. With V trimmed by 6 bases and J by 14 bases, 8 bases remained unmatched. CDR3 loop: CASRAGGILYF. CDR3 sequence (DNA): TGTGCCAGCAGGGCAGGGGGAATACTGTATTTT.

This clone was counted only a few times. The V and J genes are TRBV13 and TRBJ2-2, with D unresolved. The ends were cut back, 2 bases at V and 1 base at J, with 11 bases in the middle. CDR3 length: 16 residues. Germline CDR1 is PRHDT and CDR2 is FYEKMQ (reference sequence). CDR3 sequence: CASSLSLWQNTGELFF. For the CDR3, the DNA is TGTGCCAGCAGCTTATCTCTCTGGCAGAACACCGGGGAGCTGTTTTTT.

The chain uses TRBV29-1 and TRBJ1-2; a weak D match, TRBD1 (5 bases). With 1 base removed from V and 4 bases from J, the gap between germline ends came to 10 bases. The V gene's germline CDR1 is SQVTM and CDR2 ANQGSEA. The CDR3 contains 13 residues. CDR3 coding DNA: TGCAGCGTTGAAGGGGGCGGCATCTATGGCTACACCTTC. This encodes CSVEGGGIYGYTF.

V usage is TRBV2 and J usage is TRBJ1-2; weak D call: TRBD1 (5 bases). Per the germline V gene, CDR1 is SNHLY and CDR2 is FYNNEI. CDR3 length equals 13 residues. The V gene lost 11 bases and the J gene lost 4 bases, with 17 bases spanning the gap. CDR3 loop: CALRVGNSYGYTF. Written as DNA, the CDR3 is TGTGCCCTCAGGGTGGGGAACAGCTATGGCTACACCTTC. The full variable domain, its missing parts supplied by reference TRBV2 and TRBJ1-2, is EPEVTQTPSHQVTQMGQEVILRCVPISNHLYFYWYRQILGQKVEFLVSFYNNEISEKSEIFDDQFSVERPDGSNFTLKIRSTKLEDSAMYFCALRVGNSYGYTFGSGTRLTVV.

The V gene is TRBV29-1, the J gene TRBJ1-2; a possible D gene is TRBD1 (5 bases). The CDR3 is made up of 12 amino acids. V lost 4 bases, J lost 2 bases, and 8 bases lay in between. CDR1 and CDR2 from the germline V gene are SQVTM and ANQGSEA. CDR3 sequence: CSVVAGNYGYTF. CDR3 coding DNA: TGCAGCGTTGTTGCAGGGAACTATGGCTACACCTTC. Using reference TRBV29-1 and TRBJ1-2 for the parts outside the CDR3, the full variable domain is SAVISQKPSRDICQRGTSLTIQCQVDSQVTMMFWYRQQPGQSLTLIATANQGSEATYESGFVIDKFPISRPNLTFSTLTVSNMSPEDSSIYLCSVVAGNYGYTFGSGTRLTVV.

This rearrangement joins TRBV2 to TRBJ2-1; D may match TRBD1 or TRBD2 (5 bases each). Germline lookup yields CDR1 SNHLY and CDR2 FYNNEI. The CDR3 spans 12 residues. Trimming left V 11 bases short and J 5 bases short, with 13 bases between. The CDR3 nucleotides are TGTGCCGTCCCCGGGACGAACAATGAGCAGTTCTTC. It specifies CAVPGTNNEQFF. Based on the CDR3 plus reference TRBV2 and TRBJ2-1, the full variable domain is EPEVTQTPSHQVTQMGQEVILRCVPISNHLYFYWYRQILGQKVEFLVSFYNNEISEKSEIFDDQFSVERPDGSNFTLKIRSTKLEDSAMYFCAVPGTNNEQFFGPGTRLTVL.

V gene TRBV30 combines with J gene TRBJ2-7; 10 nucleotides line up with TRBD2. The CDR3 sequence is 14 residues long. V lost 1 base and J lost 3; bases outside the gene matches: 3. Germline V lookup: CDR1 GTSNPN, CDR2 SVGIG (reference sequence). CDR3 in amino acids: CAWSGTSGNYEQYF. CDR3 nucleotides: TGTGCCTGGAGTGGGACTAGCGGAAACTACGAGCAGTACTTC.

This clone was counted many times. The chain couples TRBV19 to TRBJ1-2; a possible D gene is TRBD1 (5 bases). Trimming took off 4 bases at V and 4 bases at J, with 16 bases between the two ends. The germline gives CDR1 LNHDA, CDR2 SQIVND (reference sequence). The CDR3 consists of 15 residues. CDR3 bases: TGTGCCAGTAGTACCTACCTCGGGGCCCCCTATGGCTACACCTTC. This translates into CASSTYLGAPYGYTF.

In the case of this clone: The same CDR3 is also encoded by other DNA sequences in this sample. The V call is TRBV5-6, the J call TRBJ2-3; unclear D gene. The CDR3 covers 12 residues. Germline assignment: CDR1 SGHDT and CDR2 YYEEEE. V lost 0 bases to trimming and J lost 4 bases, with 3 bases between them. CDR3 sequence: CASSLGADTQYF. The DNA of the CDR3 is TGTGCCAGCAGCTTGGGAGCAGATACGCAGTATTTT.

This clone was observed a few times. The chain combines TRBV19 with TRBJ2-3, with 12 bases identical to TRBD2. CDR3 length: 17 residues. J lost 3 bases, V lost 6 bases, and 10 bases had no gene match. Germline CDR1 reads LNHDA; CDR2 reads SQIVND (reference sequence). CDR3 in amino acids: CASSLTSGSTGTDTQYF. The CDR3, as DNA: TGTGCCAGTAGCCTGACTAGCGGGAGTACGGGGACAGATACGCAGTATTTT.

The chain has TRBV19 and TRBJ1-2; 7 positions match TRBD1. This CDR3 contains 13 residues. The J segment lost 6 bases and the V segment lost 9 bases, leaving 10 bases of the junction unmatched. The V gene's germline CDR1 is LNHDA and CDR2 SQIVND (reference sequence). This CDR3 is CASTGTAADGYTF. CDR3 DNA: TGTGCCAGCACCGGGACAGCGGCGGATGGCTACACCTTC.

The chain has TRBV5-6 and TRBJ1-2; no clear D. CDR1 is SGHDT, CDR2 YYEEEE, per germline. The CDR3 spans 14 residues. V lost 0 bases and J lost 8, with 14 bases in between. CDR3 in amino acids: CASSLGTLRWGYTF. Here the CDR3 DNA reads TGTGCCAGCAGCTTGGGGACTCTGAGATGGGGCTACACCTTC.

This clone was detected only once. The V call is TRBV6-5, the J call TRBJ2-1, with 8 bases aligning to TRBD2. Germline V gives CDR1 MNHEY, CDR2 SVGAGI. The CDR3 runs to 14 residues. The V gene end was trimmed by 8 bases and the J gene end by 2 bases; junction bases not matched to a gene: 5. CDR3 loop: CASSAGVAYNEQFF. CDR3 DNA sequence: TGTGCCAGCTCAGCGGGAGTTGCCTACAATGAGCAGTTCTTC.

There are a few counts of this clone. The V call is TRBV7-9, the J call TRBJ1-2; D is unclear. This CDR3 contains 14 residues. V lost 5 bases, J lost 5 bases, and 15 bases lay in between. Germline values: CDR1 SEHNR, CDR2 FQNEAQ (reference sequence). CDR3: CASSSLGYPYGYTF. The CDR3, as DNA: TGTGCCAGCAGCAGCCTCGGGTATCCTTATGGCTACACCTTC.

This sequence joins TRBV5-1 and TRBJ2-5, with D possibly matching TRBD2 (6 bases). The CDR3 totals 17 residues. The germline V gene encodes CDR1 SGHRS and CDR2 YFSETQ. Trimming cost V 2 bases and J 3 bases, with 20 bases left between them. CDR3: CASSFGGNLALKETQYF. The CDR3 DNA reads as TGCGCCAGCAGCTTCGGGGGAAATTTAGCCTTAAAAGAGACCCAGTACTTC.

The chain uses TRBV19 and TRBJ2-7; 9 positions agree with TRBD2. V shed 4 bases, J shed 3 bases, and the junction held 10 bases outside the gene matches. CDR3 length: 16 amino acids. CDR1 and CDR2 (germline): LNHDA, SQIVND (reference sequence). This chain's CDR3 is CASSTTLAGTFYEQYF. The CDR3 bases are TGTGCCAGTAGTACGACTCTAGCGGGAACCTTCTACGAGCAGTACTTC.

The chain employs TRBV9 and TRBJ1-2, with 8 bases identical to TRBD1. The J segment lost 8 bases and the V segment lost 0 bases, leaving 9 bases of the junction unmatched. The CDR3 consists of 15 residues. Germline V CDR1 and CDR2: SGDLS, YYNGEE. The CDR3 is CASSVEGRGLNGYTF. The DNA of the CDR3 is TGTGCCAGCAGCGTAGAGGGCAGGGGGCTTAACGGCTACACCTTC.

This rearrangement joins TRBV29-1 to TRBJ2-1; TRBD2 matches 7 bases. The CDR3 consists of 12 residues. Germline assignment: CDR1 SQVTM and CDR2 ANQGSEA. With 4 bases clipped from V and 7 bases from J, the junction kept 4 bases outside the gene matches. The DNA for the CDR3 is TGCAGCGTTGTACTAGCGTCTAATGAGCAGTTCTTC. Residues: CSVVLASNEQFF.